The rows below give T cell receptor beta chains drawn from one sample of a study of T cell repertoires in cytomegalovirus infection. One entry per CDR3 protein, called by TCRdb with MiXCR from the reads. The table lists about 490,000 distinct CDR3 sequences, around 10% of them singletons. Input material: PBMCs. Every receptor here comes from a human donor in good health (CMV status not recorded). Some clones in this sample may be carry-over from other donors' samples. Both conserved end residues are part of each CDR3. The D gene is left open where the match is weak. A row's size may be missing; if present it is once, few, many or a size class.

j_gene,abundance,v_gene,d_gene,CDR3nt,CDR3aa
TRBJ2-1,.,TRBV10-3,TRBD1,TGTGCCAACAGTGAAGAACAGGGGGATGAGCAGTTCTTC,CANSEEQGDEQFF
TRBJ1-1,many,TRBV7-9,.,TGTGCCAGCAGCTTAGGCGCAGGGAGTGGGAACACTGAAGCTTTCTTT,CASSLGAGSGNTEAFF
TRBJ2-7,.,TRBV6-8,.,TGTGCCAGCAGTTCTCAGACGGCCGAGCAGTACTTC,CASSSQTAEQYF
TRBJ2-1,few,TRBV24-1,TRBD2,TGTGCCACCCGTCCCACTAGCGGGAGGGATCATGAGCAGTTCTTC,CATRPTSGRDHEQFF
TRBJ1-3,many,TRBV7-2,.,TGTGCCAGCAGCTTATCACCGCCGAGGGGAAACACCATATATTTT,CASSLSPPRGNTIYF
TRBJ1-5,few,TRBV4-1,TRBD1,TGCGCCAGCAAACCAGAGGGGAGGGGGCGAGCTCAGCCCCAGCATTTT,CASKPEGRGRAQPQHF
TRBJ2-5,many,TRBV10-3,TRBD1,TGTGCCATCAGTGAGGGGCCGGGACAGGGGGAGACCCAGTACTTC,CAISEGPGQGETQYF
TRBJ1-1,.,TRBV11-2,.,TGTGCCAGCAGCTTAGGAGTGGGGGGTAACACTGAAGCTTTCTTT,CASSLGVGGNTEAFF
TRBJ1-6,many,TRBV11-2,.,TGTGCCAGCAGCTGGAAAAGCTCCTATAATTCACCCCTCCACTTT,CASSWKSSYNSPLHF
TRBJ1-1,.,TRBV4-2,.,TGTGCCAGCAGCCAAGACCCGTTACCCCTAATTAACACTGAAGCTTTCTTT,CASSQDPLPLINTEAFF
TRBJ2-1,.,TRBV7-3,.,TGTGCCAGCAGCTTACAGGGAAACTCCTACAATGAGCAGTTCTTC,CASSLQGNSYNEQFF
TRBJ1-1,few,TRBV5-1,.,TGCGCCAGCAGCCTGATCCAGGGTTTAGCGACTGAAGCTTTCTTT,CASSLIQGLATEAFF
TRBJ2-7,.,TRBV20-1,TRBD2,TGCAGTGCAAGACTAGCGGGAGGAACCTACGAGCAGTACTTC,CSARLAGGTYEQYF
TRBJ1-1,many,TRBV11-3,TRBD1,TGTGCCAGCAGCGGCACAGGGGGGGAAACTGAAGCTTTCTTT,CASSGTGGETEAFF
TRBJ2-1,.,TRBV20-1,TRBD1,TGCAGTGCTAGAGAGGGGACAGAATACAATGAGCAGTTCTTC,CSAREGTEYNEQFF
TRBJ1-1,many,TRBV10-3,.,TGTGCCATCAGTGGGTTGGCGGGCCCTGAAGCTTTCTTT,CAISGLAGPEAFF
TRBJ2-1,many,TRBV28,.,TGTGCCAGCGTCTCGGGCTCCCTCAGAGGTGAGCAGTTCTTC,CASVSGSLRGEQFF
TRBJ2-2,few,TRBV14,.,TGTGCCAGCAGCCAAGACGAACCCGGGGAGCTGTTTTTT,CASSQDEPGELFF
TRBJ2-1,.,TRBV15,.,TGTGCCACCGGACGGGGTCAAAATACCTACAATGAGCAGTTCTTC,CATGRGQNTYNEQFF
TRBJ1-2,.,TRBV29-1,.,TGCAGCGTTGAAGAGGGGGACAACTATGGCTACACCTTC,CSVEEGDNYGYTF
TRBJ1-5,.,TRBV3-1,.,TGTGCCAGCAGTCGTGCCCAATATCAGCCCCAGCATTTT,CASSRAQYQPQHF
TRBJ1-5,many,TRBV7-8,.,TGTGCCAGCAGTAGAGGGTGGGGGAGCAATCAGCCCCAGCATTTT,CASSRGWGSNQPQHF
TRBJ2-3,many,TRBV27,TRBD2,TGTGCCAGCAGCCAAGCGGGGGTTGGGGATACGCAGTATTTT,CASSQAGVGDTQYF
TRBJ2-2,many,TRBV7-3,TRBD2,TGTGCCAGCAGCTTATTCTCCCTAGCGGCCGGGAACACCGGGGAGCTGTTTTTT,CASSLFSLAAGNTGELFF
TRBJ2-5,.,TRBV30,.,TGTGCCTGGGACCAGGAACAAGAGACCCAGTACTTC,CAWDQEQETQYF
TRBJ1-4,many,TRBV19,TRBD1,TGTGCCAGCGCCGGACAGGTTAATGAAAAACTGTTTTTT,CASAGQVNEKLFF
TRBJ2-3,.,TRBV29-1,TRBD2,TGCAGCGTTGGGGGACTAGCGGGGGGGATAGATACGCAGTATTTT,CSVGGLAGGIDTQYF
TRBJ2-1,many,TRBV24-1,.,TGTGCCACCAGTGATTTCGCAGGGTCGCTTCGCAATGAGCAGTTCTTC,CATSDFAGSLRNEQFF
TRBJ1-4,few,TRBV20-1,TRBD1,TGCAGTGCTAGGACAGGGGGTCCGGGTGAAAAACTGTTTTTT,CSARTGGPGEKLFF
TRBJ1-2,once,TRBV20-1,.,TGCAGTGCTAGATGGGGGTCGCCTGACGGCTACACCTTC,CSARWGSPDGYTF
TRBJ1-4,few,TRBV12-3/TRBV12-4,.,TGTGCCAGCACAGTGGCGGGGGGAACTAATGAAAAACTGTTTTTT,CASTVAGGTNEKLFF
TRBJ1-5,many,TRBV6-1,.,TGTGCCAGCAGTACAGGTGTCGAACAGCCCCAGCATTTT,CASSTGVEQPQHF
TRBJ2-2,few,TRBV19,TRBD1,TGTGCCAGTAGTATCCGGACAGGGATAAACGGGGAGCTGTTTTTT,CASSIRTGINGELFF
TRBJ1-6,many,TRBV7-3,TRBD1,TGTGCCAGCAGGACAGGGGGAAATTCACCCCTCCACTTT,CASRTGGNSPLHF
TRBJ2-1,.,TRBV5-1,TRBD2,TGCGCCAGCAGCGGACCCGGTACTAGCGGGGTTAACCATGAGCAGTTCTTC,CASSGPGTSGVNHEQFF
TRBJ2-6,many,TRBV7-3,.,TGTGCCAGCAGCTTGTTAGGGTCCGGGAGAGGGGCCAACGTCCTGACTTTC,CASSLLGSGRGANVLTF
TRBJ1-6,many,TRBV7-9,.,TGTGCCAGCAGCTCAAACGTCGGGCCAAATTCACCCCTCCACTTT,CASSSNVGPNSPLHF
TRBJ2-3,.,TRBV4-1,TRBD1,TGCGCCAGCAGCCAGGGACAGGACACAGATACGCAGTATTTT,CASSQGQDTDTQYF
TRBJ1-1,many,TRBV5-8,.,TGTGCCAGCAGCTTCCTACTGGGGAACACTGAAGCTTTCTTT,CASSFLLGNTEAFF
TRBJ2-7,few,TRBV11-2,.,TGTGCCAGCGAAGAGGGGGGGGGCGAGCAGTACTTC,CASEEGGGEQYF
TRBJ1-2,many,TRBV25-1,.,TGTGCCAGCAGTGACAGCGGACCTGGCTACACCTTC,CASSDSGPGYTF
TRBJ1-1,.,TRBV5-5,TRBD1,TGTGCCAGCAGCTTTAATCACGGACAGGGCCACACTGAAGCTTTCTTT,CASSFNHGQGHTEAFF
TRBJ1-3,many,TRBV7-9,.,TGTGCCAGCAGCTCTGCGGGCCGGGAATTATCTGGAAACACCATATATTTT,CASSSAGRELSGNTIYF